This T cell receptor beta chain appears in the sequencing data of a study of cytomegalovirus exposure and HLA in healthy donors. Study findings and constraints: Among TCR beta chains, those listed as cytomegalovirus-associated numbered under 200. Whilst most TCR sequences proved rare, a subset of public TCRs occurred across many donors. Confirmation in vitro established that three CMV-associated chains were specific for CMV antigens.

Clones were sequenced by immunoSEQ multiplex PCR, and TCRdb holds only the in-frame ones, with some missing. The table includes roughly 300,000 clones, 75% to 90% detected once. Note on this clone: Its antigen is not identified.

Per germline, CDR1 MDHEN and CDR2 SYDVKM. The V gene end was trimmed by 2 bases and the J gene end by 3 bases; junction bases not matched to a gene: 0. This CDR3 is built from 14 residues. This chain joins TRBV28 and TRBJ1-2, with 10 bases that match TRBD1. The origin of this receptor is a woman between 18 and 29 years old in good health and CMV-seronegative. Sequencing was done on a sample of PBMCs. The CDR3 is CASSLGTGDYGYTF. As DNA, the CDR3 is TGTGCCAGCAGTTTAGGGACAGGGGACTATGGCTACACCTTC.